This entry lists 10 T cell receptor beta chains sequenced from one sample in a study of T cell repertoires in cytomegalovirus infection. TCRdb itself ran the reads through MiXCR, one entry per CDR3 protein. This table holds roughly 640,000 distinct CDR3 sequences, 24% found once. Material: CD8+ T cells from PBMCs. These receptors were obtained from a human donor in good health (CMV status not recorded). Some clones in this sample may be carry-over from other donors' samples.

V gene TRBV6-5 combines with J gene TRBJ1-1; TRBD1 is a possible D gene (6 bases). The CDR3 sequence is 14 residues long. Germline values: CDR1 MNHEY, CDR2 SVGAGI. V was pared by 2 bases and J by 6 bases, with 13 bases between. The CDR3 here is CASSYQHRASEAFF. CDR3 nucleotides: TGTGCCAGCAGTTACCAACACAGGGCGTCTGAAGCTTTCTTT.

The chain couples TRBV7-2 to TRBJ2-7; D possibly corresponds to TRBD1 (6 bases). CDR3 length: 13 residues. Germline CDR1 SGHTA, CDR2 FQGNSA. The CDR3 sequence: CVSSLDRTYEQYV. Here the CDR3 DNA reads TGTGTCAGCAGCCTGGACAGAACCTACGAGCAGTACGTC.

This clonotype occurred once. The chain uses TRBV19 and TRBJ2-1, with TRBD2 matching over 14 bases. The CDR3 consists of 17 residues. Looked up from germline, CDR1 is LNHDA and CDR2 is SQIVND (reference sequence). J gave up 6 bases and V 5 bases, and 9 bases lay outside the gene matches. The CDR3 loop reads CASSPRLAGGGINEQFF. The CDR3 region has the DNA TGTGCCAGTAGTCCCCGACTAGCGGGGGGGGGGATCAATGAGCAGTTCTTC.

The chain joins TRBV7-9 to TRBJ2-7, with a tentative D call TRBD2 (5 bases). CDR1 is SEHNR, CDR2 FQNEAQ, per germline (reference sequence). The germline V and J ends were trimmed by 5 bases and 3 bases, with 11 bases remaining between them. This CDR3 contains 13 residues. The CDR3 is CASSPSRDYEQYV. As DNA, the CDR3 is TGTGCCAGCAGCCCGTCACGGGACTACGAGCAGTACGTC.

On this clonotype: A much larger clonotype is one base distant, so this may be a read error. The CDR3 region has the DNA TGTGCCAGCAGCTTAGGATGGAGCGGCGAGACCCAGTACTTC. It specifies CASSLGWSGETQYF. The chain combines TRBV7-9 with TRBJ2-5; TRBD2 might be the D (5 bases). V gave up 1 base and J gave up 5 bases, with 11 bases separating them. Germline assignment: CDR1 SEHNR and CDR2 FQNEAQ (reference sequence). CDR3 length equals 14 residues.

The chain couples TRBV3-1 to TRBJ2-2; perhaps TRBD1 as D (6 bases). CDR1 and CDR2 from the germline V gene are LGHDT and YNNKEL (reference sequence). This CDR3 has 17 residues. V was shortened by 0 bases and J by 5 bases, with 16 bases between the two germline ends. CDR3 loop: CASSQDFRGGLTGELFF. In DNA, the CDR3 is TGTGCCAGCAGCCAAGATTTTCGAGGGGGATTGACCGGGGAGCTGTTTTTT. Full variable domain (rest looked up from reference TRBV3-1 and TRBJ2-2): DTAVSQTPKYLVTQMGNDKSIKCEQNLGHDTMYWYKQDSKKFLKIMFSYNNKELIINETVPNRFSPKSPDKAHLNLHINSLELGDSAVYFCASSQDFRGGLTGELFFGEGSRLTVL.

The CDR3 reads CASGWHLNTEAFF. The CDR3 nucleotides read TGTGCTAGTGGTTGGCACTTGAACACTGAAGCTTTCTTT. The chain uses TRBV12-5 and TRBJ1-1; D gene ambiguous. The CDR3 extends over 13 amino acids. Trimming left V 4 bases short and J 0 bases short, with 6 bases between. Germline CDR1 reads LGHNT; CDR2 reads FRNRAP.

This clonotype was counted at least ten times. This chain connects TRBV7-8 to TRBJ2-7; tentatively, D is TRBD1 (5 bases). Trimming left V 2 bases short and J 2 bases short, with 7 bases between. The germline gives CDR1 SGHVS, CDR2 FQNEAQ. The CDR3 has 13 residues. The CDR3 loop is CASSLLDTYEQYF. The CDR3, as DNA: TGTGCCAGCAGCTTACTGGACACCTACGAGCAGTACTTC.

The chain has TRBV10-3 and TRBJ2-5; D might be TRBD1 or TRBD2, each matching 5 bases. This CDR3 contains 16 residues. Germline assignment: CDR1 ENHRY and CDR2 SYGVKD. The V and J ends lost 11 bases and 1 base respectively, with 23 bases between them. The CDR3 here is CAASTAPGRPQETQYF. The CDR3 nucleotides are TGTGCCGCCTCTACCGCCCCGGGACGGCCCCAAGAGACCCAGTACTTC.

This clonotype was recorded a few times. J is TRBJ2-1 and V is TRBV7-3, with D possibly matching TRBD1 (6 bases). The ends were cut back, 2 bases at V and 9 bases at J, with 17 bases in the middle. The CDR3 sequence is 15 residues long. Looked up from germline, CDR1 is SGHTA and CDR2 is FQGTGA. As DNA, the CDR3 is TGTGCCAGCAGCTTAGTCAGGGGTACAAAGCGTGAGCAGTTCTTC. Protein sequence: CASSLVRGTKREQFF.